These 3 T cell receptor beta chains share one sample of origin, sequenced in a study of blood T cell repertoires in COVID-19. The data were produced by immunoSEQ multiplex PCR, yet TCRdb's version contains in-frame clones alone and is incomplete. The table lists some 420,000 clones, 75% to 90% of them singletons, with roughly 1.1% in the top ten. Input material: PBMCs or T cells enriched from blood (not recorded which). The receptor source for this set is a man aged 25 to 40 who had recovered from COVID-19.

V and J are TRBV12-3 or TRBV12-4 and TRBJ2-3; 9 positions agree with TRBD2. This CDR3 is built from 11 residues. The V segment lost 6 bases and the J segment 13 bases; nucleotides outside the gene matches: 5. CDR3 nucleotides: TGTGCCAGCAGCCCTGCTAGCGGGGAGTATTTT. It encodes CASSPASGEYF.

The chain links TRBV29-1 to TRBJ1-5; 7 bases fit TRBD1. In germline, CDR1 is SQVTM, CDR2 ANQGSEA. The CDR3 totals 14 residues. Trimming took 4 bases from V and 2 from J; bases not matched to a gene: 5. The CDR3: CSVVEGAGNQPQHF. The DNA for the CDR3 is TGCAGCGTTGTTGAGGGGGCGGGCAATCAGCCCCAGCATTTT. The full variable domain, completed using reference TRBV29-1 and TRBJ1-5, is SAVISQKPSRDICQRGTSLTIQCQVDSQVTMMFWYRQQPGQSLTLIATANQGSEATYESGFVIDKFPISRPNLTFSTLTVSNMSPEDSSIYLCSVVEGAGNQPQHFGDGTRLSIL.

V usage is TRBV6-5 and J usage is TRBJ2-7, with a weak D call TRBD1 (6 bases). The CDR3 has 12 amino acids. Germline CDR1 is MNHEY and CDR2 is SVGAGI. V was shortened by 6 bases and J by 11 bases, with 17 bases between the two germline ends. The CDR3 nucleotides are TGTGCCAGCAGCTCTGCCGGGACACAGGAGTACTTC. It codes for CASSSAGTQEYF.